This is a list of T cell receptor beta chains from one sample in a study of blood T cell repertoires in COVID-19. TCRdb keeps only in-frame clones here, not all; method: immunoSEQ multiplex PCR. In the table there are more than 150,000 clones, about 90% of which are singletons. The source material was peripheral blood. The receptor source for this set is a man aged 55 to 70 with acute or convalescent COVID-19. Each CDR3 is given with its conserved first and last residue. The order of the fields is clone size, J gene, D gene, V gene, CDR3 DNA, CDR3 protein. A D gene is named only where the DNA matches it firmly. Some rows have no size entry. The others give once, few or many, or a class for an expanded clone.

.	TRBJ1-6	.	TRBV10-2	TGCGCCAGCAGTGAGTCTGGCGGATGGATTAGCTCCTATAATTCACCCCTCCACTTT	CASSESGGWISSYNSPLHF
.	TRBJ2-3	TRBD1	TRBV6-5	TGTGCCAGCAGAAGGGACAGGGCTAGCACAGATACGCAGTATTTT	CASRRDRASTDTQYF
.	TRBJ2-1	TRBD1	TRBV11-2	TGTGCCAGCAGCTTGTTTGGACAGGAAAGATACAATGAGCAGTTCTTC	CASSLFGQERYNEQFF
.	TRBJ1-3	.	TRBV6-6	TGTGCCAGCAGAACGGGGGGGGGAACAGGAAACACCATATATTTT	CASRTGGGTGNTIYF
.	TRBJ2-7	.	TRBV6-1	TGTGCCAGCAGTGAAAGGTCAGACGGGTACGAGCAGTACTTC	CASSERSDGYEQYF
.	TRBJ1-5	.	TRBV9	TGTGCCAGCAGCGTTGGGTCGGGGGGCGGTCAGCCCCAGCATTTT	CASSVGSGGGQPQHF
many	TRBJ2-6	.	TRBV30	TGTGCCTGGACAGGTCGCGTCCTCTCTGGGGCCAACGTCCTGACTTTC	CAWTGRVLSGANVLTF
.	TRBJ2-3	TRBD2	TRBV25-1	TGTGCCAGCAGGACTAGCGGGGGGGCATATACGCAGTATTTT	CASRTSGGAYTQYF
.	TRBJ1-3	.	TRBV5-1	TGCGCCAGCAGCTTCTCCAGAACAGGTGACCTCTATGACACCATATATTTT	CASSFSRTGDLYDTIYF
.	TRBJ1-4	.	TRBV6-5	TGTGCCAGCAGTTACTCTGGGACGGGACACTATTTT	CASSYSGTGHYF
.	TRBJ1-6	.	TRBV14	TGTGCCAGCAGCCAAACCGGGACAATTAATTCACCCCTCCACTTT	CASSQTGTINSPLHF
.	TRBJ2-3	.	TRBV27	TGTGCCAGCAGTCAGCTCCCTAGGGCAAAAGGGGGAGCGCAGTATTTT	CASSQLPRAKGGAQYF
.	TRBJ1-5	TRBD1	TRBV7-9	TGTGCCAGCAGCCCCGGACAGGGCAATCAGCCCCAGCATTTT	CASSPGQGNQPQHF
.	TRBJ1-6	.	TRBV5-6	TGTGCCAGCAGCCAGGACACATTCAGGAGCTCCTATAATTCACCCCTCCACTTT	CASSQDTFRSSYNSPLHF
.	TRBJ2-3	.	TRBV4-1	TGCGCCAGCAGCCAAGAAGCGGACAGCACAGATACGCAGTATTTT	CASSQEADSTDTQYF
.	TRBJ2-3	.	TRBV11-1	TGTGCCAGCAGCTTAGCAATAAGCACAGATACGCAGTATTTT	CASSLAISTDTQYF
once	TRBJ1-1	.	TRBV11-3	TGTGCCAGCAGCCGTGACAGGGAAGCTTTCTTT	CASSRDREAFF
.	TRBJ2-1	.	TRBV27	TGTGCCAGCAAGTTCCTCGACAGATACAATGAGCAGTTCTTC	CASKFLDRYNEQFF
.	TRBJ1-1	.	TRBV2	TGTGCCAGCAGGAAGGGGGAGTACACTGAAGCTTTCTTT	CASRKGEYTEAFF
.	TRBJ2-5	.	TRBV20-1	TGCAGTGCCCCCTTCTCGGAGACCCAGTACTTC	CSAPFSETQYF
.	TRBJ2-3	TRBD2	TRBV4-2	TGTGCCAGCAGCCTCGGGACTAGCGGGGGAGATACGCAGTATTTT	CASSLGTSGGDTQYF
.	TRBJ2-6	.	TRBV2	TGTGCCAGCAGTGCCGTAGCTGGGGCCAACGTCCTGACTTTC	CASSAVAGANVLTF
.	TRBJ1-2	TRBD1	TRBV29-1	TGCAGCGCGCGGGGACAGGGTCCTGGCTACACCTTC	CSARGQGPGYTF
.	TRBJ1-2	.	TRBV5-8	TGTGCCAGCAGCTTACAGGCTAGTGGCTATGGCTACACCTTC	CASSLQASGYGYTF
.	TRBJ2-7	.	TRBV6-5	TGTGCCAGCAGTTCGAGCCCATCCAACGAGCAGTACTTC	CASSSSPSNEQYF
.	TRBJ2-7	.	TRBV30	TGTGCCTGGAGTCTCAGGGGAAGGGGCGAGCAGTACTTC	CAWSLRGRGEQYF
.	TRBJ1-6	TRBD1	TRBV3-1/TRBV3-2	TGTGCCAGCAGGGGGACAGGCGCCTTGAGCTCCTATAATTCACCCCTCCACTTT	CASRGTGALSSYNSPLHF
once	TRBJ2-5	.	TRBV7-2	TGTGCCAGCAGCTTGGGGACTCATCGCATTGTGGAGACCCAGTACTTC	CASSLGTHRIVETQYF
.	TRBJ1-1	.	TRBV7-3	TGTGCCAGCAGCTTTGGGAGTAGCTATTCGCCTGAAGCTTTCTTT	CASSFGSSYSPEAFF
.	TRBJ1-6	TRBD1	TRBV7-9	TGTGCCAGCGGGACAGGGGCTCTTAAATTTTCCTATAATTCACCCCTCCACTTT	CASGTGALKFSYNSPLHF
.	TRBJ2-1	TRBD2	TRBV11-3	TGTGCCAGCAGCGGCCGACTAGCCACCTACAATGAGCAGTTCTTC	CASSGRLATYNEQFF
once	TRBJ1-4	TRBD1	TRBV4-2	TGTGCCAGCAGCCAAGATCATCGCCAGGGGGCGCCGGTTTACGAAAAACTGTTTTTT	CASSQDHRQGAPVYEKLFF
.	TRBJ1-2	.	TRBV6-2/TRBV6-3	TGTGCCAGCAGTTACTCGTCAGGATATCTCTATGGCTACACCTTC	CASSYSSGYLYGYTF
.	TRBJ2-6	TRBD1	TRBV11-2	TGTGCCAGCAGCTTAGATTTCGCAGCAGGGGGTCACTCTGGGGCCAACGTCCTGACTTTC	CASSLDFAAGGHSGANVLTF
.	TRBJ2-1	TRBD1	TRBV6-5	TGTGCCAGCAGCCGGACAGGGAACAATGAGCAGTTCTTC	CASSRTGNNEQFF
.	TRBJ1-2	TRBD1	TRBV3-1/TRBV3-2	TGTGCCAGCGGTCTCCGACAGGGGTCCTATGGCTACACCTTC	CASGLRQGSYGYTF
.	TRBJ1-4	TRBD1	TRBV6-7	TGTGCCAGCAGTTTAGGACAGGGGGAGGCAACTAATGAAAAACTGTTTTTT	CASSLGQGEATNEKLFF
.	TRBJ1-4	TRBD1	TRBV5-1	TGCGCCAGCAGCTTCGCCGGGACAGATAATGAAAAACTGTTTTTT	CASSFAGTDNEKLFF
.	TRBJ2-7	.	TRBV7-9	TGTGCCAGCAGCCGGACAGAAATGATCTACGAGCAGTACTTC	CASSRTEMIYEQYF